The 27 T cell receptor beta chains presented below share a single source sample, sequenced in a study of tumor-infiltrating lymphocytes in primary liver carcinoma. The roughly 17-31 mg bulk tissue piece was not sorted before simultaneous RNA and DNA extraction. The investigators made TCR beta cDNA from 400 to 500 ng total RNA, using a constant-region primer. Library construction for TCR beta comprised three nested multiplex PCR rounds performed with slightly modified ARM-PCR. Rounds one and two of PCR, each of roughly 10 cycles, were primed with TRBV1-TRBV30 forward primers and a C-beta reverse primer. TCRdb reprocessed the multiplex PCR reads with MiXCR, giving one entry per CDR3 protein. This table has about 130,000 distinct CDR3 sequences, 60% to 80% appearing once. The specimen was liver tumor tissue from sampling region 3. Described subset: tumor region T3, left-lateral pole. These receptors originate from a woman in her sixties or seventies with primary liver carcinoma and hepatitis B virus infection.

Ten or more counts support this clonotype. J is TRBJ1-1 and V is TRBV5-6, with a tentative D call TRBD1 (6 bases). The V end was cut by 2 bases, the J end by 0 bases, with 14 bases between. This CDR3 contains 16 residues. Germline V lookup: CDR1 SGHDT, CDR2 YYEEEE. In nucleotides, the CDR3 is TGTGCCAGCAGCTTACTTTACGGACAGATGAACACTGAAGCTTTCTTT. Translated, it gives CASSLLYGQMNTEAFF. Full variable domain (outside the CDR3, taken from reference TRBV5-6 and TRBJ1-1): DAGVTQSPTHLIKTRGQQVTLRCSPKSGHDTVSWYQQALGQGPQFIFQYYEEEERQRGNFPDRFSGHQFPNYSSELNVNALLLGDSALYLCASSLLYGQMNTEAFFGQGTRLTVV.

Concerning this clonotype itself: The germline gene is not matched at one end of the junction; a read error may be the cause. The rearrangement joins TRBV11-2 to TRBJ2-1, with a tentative D call TRBD2 (5 bases). The germline gives CDR1 SGHAT, CDR2 FQNNGV. This CDR3 has 17 amino acids. DNA for the CDR3: TGTGCCTGCAGCTTACGACCGGGAAAGAGATTCTTCAATGAGCAGTTCTTC. Translating it yields CACSLRPGKRFFNEQFF.

A remark on this clonotype: Mismatch with germline at one junction end may stem from a read error. The genes are TRBV11-2 and TRBJ2-3; no firm D call. The CDR3 sequence is 16 residues long. In germline, CDR1 is SGHAT, CDR2 FQNNGV. The CDR3 protein is CGSSFARSLDTDTQYF. CDR3 coding DNA: TGTGGCAGCAGTTTTGCTAGGTCCCTTGACACAGATACGCAGTATTTT. The full variable domain, its missing parts supplied by reference TRBV11-2 and TRBJ2-3, is EAGVAQSPRYKIIEKRQSVAFWCNPISGHATLYWYQQILGQGPKLLIQFQNNGVVDDSQLPKDRFSAERLKGVDSTLKIQPAKLEDSAVYLCGSSFARSLDTDTQYFGPGTRLTVL.

In regard to this clonotype: Its ends do not fully match the called genes, so a read error is possible. V gene TRBV6-6 combines with J gene TRBJ2-7; D possibly matches TRBD1 or TRBD2 (6 bases each). Germline assignment: CDR1 MNHNY and CDR2 SVGAGI (reference sequence). This CDR3 region has 15 residues. The CDR3 loop is CAISYPAGQLYELYF. The DNA for the CDR3 is TGTGCCATCAGTTACCCCGCGGGACAACTCTACGAGCTGTACTTC.

Remarks on this clonotype: A clone one base away is much larger, so this may be a read error. The chain couples TRBV5-4 to TRBJ2-1, with 10 bases lining up with TRBD1. The CDR3 sequence is 16 residues long. Germline CDR1 SGHNT, CDR2 YYREEE (reference sequence). CDR3 DNA sequence: TGTGCCAACAGCTTAGACAGGGGGCGAAACTACAATGAGCAGTTCTTC. Protein sequence: CANSLDRGRNYNEQFF. The full variable domain, with the rest looked up from reference TRBV5-4 and TRBJ2-1, is ETGVTQSPTHLIKTRGQQVTLRCSSQSGHNTVSWYQQALGQGPQFIFQYYREEENGRGNFPPRFSGLQFPNYSSELNVNALELDDSALYLCANSLDRGRNYNEQFFGPGTRLTVL.

As to this clonotype: With a much larger clone just one base away, this may be a read error. The V call is TRBV10-3, the J call TRBJ2-3; TRBD1 is a possible D gene (6 bases). Trimming took 6 bases from V and 2 from J, leaving 12 bases between them. CDR1 and CDR2 from the germline V gene are ENHRY and SYGVKD. The CDR3 is 14 residues long. CDR3 sequence: CAISSRQDTDTQYF. As DNA, the CDR3 is TGTGCCATCAGCTCACGACAGGACACAGATACGCAGTATTTT.

Note on this clonotype: A much larger clone differs by one base, so this may be a read error. The CDR3 bases are TGTGCCAGCAGCTCAGGGACTAGCGTGGGACGCCTGGGGCAGTACTTC. Translating it yields CASSSGTSVGRLGQYF. The genes are TRBV13 and TRBJ2-7, with 10 bases aligning to TRBD2. The germline CDR1 and CDR2 sequences are PRHDT and FYEKMQ (reference sequence). Unmatched junction bases numbered 15, after V lost 4 bases and J lost 9 bases. CDR3 size: 16 residues.

The J gene is TRBJ2-1, the V gene TRBV4-2, with 15 positions matching TRBD2. CDR1 and CDR2 from the germline V gene are LGHNA and YNFKEQ. There are 16 residues in the CDR3. The V gene end was trimmed by 6 bases and the J gene end by 9 bases; junction bases not matched to a gene: 9. For the CDR3, the DNA is TGTGCCAGCAGACAGTCGGGACTAGCGGGAGGTGGTGAGCAGTTCTTC. It yields the protein CASRQSGLAGGGEQFF.

This clonotype has a handful of counts. The chain employs TRBV7-8 and TRBJ2-3; D possibly corresponds to TRBD1 (5 bases). This CDR3 is 14 amino acids long. Germline values: CDR1 SGHVS, CDR2 FQNEAQ. V gave up 5 bases and J gave up 1 base, with 10 bases separating them. CDR3 protein: CASSPTERTDTQYF. Here the CDR3 DNA reads TGTGCCAGCAGCCCGACAGAGCGCACAGATACGCAGTATTTT.

With respect to this clonotype: A junction boundary mismatches the germline segment, possibly from a read error. This chain joins TRBV7-9 and TRBJ2-1; 14 bases are shared with TRBD2. This CDR3 region has 18 residues. Germline-derived CDR1 and CDR2 are SEHNR and FQNEAQ (reference sequence). Written as DNA, the CDR3 is TGTGCCAACAGCCCCCCGGGACTAGCGGGAGAGGGTAAGCGGGAGCAGTTCTTC. Amino acids: CANSPPGLAGEGKREQFF.

This clonotype was detected many times. This sequence joins TRBV5-6 and TRBJ2-1; 10 bases align to TRBD2. The CDR3 length is 15 residues. From germline, CDR1 is SGHDT and CDR2 YYEEEE. The V and J ends lost 0 bases and 8 bases, in that order; junction bases with no gene match: 5. CDR3 DNA sequence: TGTGCCAGCAGCTTGGTTAGCGGGAGGTGGTATGAGCAGTTCTTC. Its translation is CASSLVSGRWYEQFF. The whole variable domain, filled in from reference TRBV5-6 and TRBJ2-1, reads DAGVTQSPTHLIKTRGQQVTLRCSPKSGHDTVSWYQQALGQGPQFIFQYYEEEERQRGNFPDRFSGHQFPNYSSELNVNALLLGDSALYLCASSLVSGRWYEQFFGPGTRLTVL.

On this clonotype: No conserved phenylalanine or tryptophan is present at the end of the CDR3, so a read error is the likely explanation. Here the CDR3 DNA reads TGCGCCAGCAGCTTGGGACAGGGATATACTGAAGCTTTCATT. This translates into CASSLGQGYTEAFI. The chain recombines TRBV5-1 with TRBJ1-1; 7 nucleotides line up with TRBD1. The CDR3 contains 14 residues. Trimming cost V 0 bases and J 5 bases; bases outside gene matches: 4. CDR1 and CDR2 from the germline V gene are SGHRS and YFSETQ.

The genes are TRBV7-9 and TRBJ1-1, with no clear D. Germline V lookup: CDR1 SEHNR, CDR2 FQNEAQ (reference sequence). CDR3 length equals 13 residues. The V gene lost 5 bases and the J gene lost 7 bases, with 14 bases spanning the gap. The CDR3: CASSRVGGLEAFF. The CDR3 bases are TGTGCCAGCAGCAGGGTCGGAGGACTTGAAGCTTTCTTT.

In this sample, this clonotype turned up many times. J is TRBJ1-5 and V is TRBV6-5; the D is unclear. The CDR3 contains 15 residues. Trimming left V 0 bases short and J 1 base short, with 7 bases between. Germline CDR1 MNHEY, CDR2 SVGAGI. Here the CDR3 DNA reads TGTGCCAGCAGTTACTCGATAAAGAGCAATCAGCCCCAGCATTTT. Protein sequence: CASSYSIKSNQPQHF.

Concerning this clonotype itself: The junction differs from germline at one of its ends, possibly a read error. The chain couples TRBV30 to TRBJ1-5, with 7 bases matching TRBD1. The V gene's germline CDR1 is GTSNPN and CDR2 SVGIG (reference sequence). The CDR3 is 14 residues long. CDR3 loop: CDWTVQGLGQPQHF. In DNA form, the CDR3 reads TGTGACTGGACCGTACAGGGGTTGGGTCAGCCCCAGCATTTT. The full variable domain, in which reference TRBV30 and TRBJ1-5 provide the parts outside the CDR3, is SQTIHQWPATLVQPVGSPLSLECTVEGTSNPNLYWYRQAAGRGLQLLFYSVGIGQISSEVPQNLSASRPQDRQFILSSKKLLLSDSGFYLCDWTVQGLGQPQHFGDGTRLSIL.

By proportion, this clonotype is medium-sized. This chain links TRBV11-2 with TRBJ2-7, with 9 bases aligning to TRBD1. Losses at the gene ends were 7 bases for V and 5 bases for J; bases not matched to a gene: 9. Germline values: CDR1 SGHAT, CDR2 FQNNGV. The CDR3 is 14 residues long. Written as DNA, the CDR3 is TGTGCCAGCATACCTGGGACAGGGATTAACGAGCAGTACTTC. Its protein is CASIPGTGINEQYF.

On this clonotype itself: Possible read error: a much larger clone is one base away. The V call is TRBV5-1, the J call TRBJ2-7; no definite D call. V was pared by 6 bases and J by 2 bases, with 15 bases between. This CDR3 contains 14 residues. Per the germline V gene, CDR1 is SGHRS and CDR2 is YFSETQ. The CDR3 loop is CASNFFGLTYEQYF. As DNA, the CDR3 is TGCGCCAGCAACTTTTTCGGGTTGACCTACGAGCAGTACTTC.

Remarks on this clonotype: Sequence at one end of the junction differs from germline and may be a read error. The V gene is TRBV4-2, the J gene TRBJ2-7; 10 positions match TRBD1. The CDR3 consists of 15 residues. Germline CDR1 reads LGHNA; CDR2 reads YNFKEQ. Here the CDR3 DNA reads TGTGCCAGTAGCCAAGATCCGACAGGGGGCTACGAGCACTACTTC. Amino acids: CASSQDPTGGYEHYF.

As regards this clonotype: The conserved phenylalanine or tryptophan normally closing the CDR3 is absent here, so this likely arose from a read error. This chain connects TRBV2 to TRBJ1-1; D remains ambiguous. V shed 0 bases and J shed 4 bases, with 9 bases lying between them. This CDR3 comprises 14 residues. Germline CDR1 is SNHLY and CDR2 is FYNNEI. The CDR3: CASSEASKTTEAFS. As DNA, the CDR3 is TGTGCCAGCAGTGAAGCCTCCAAGACCACTGAAGCTTTCTCT.

There are many counts of this clonotype. The rearrangement uses TRBV14 and TRBJ2-4, with 8 bases that match TRBD2. Germline V gene sequence: CDR1 SGHDN, CDR2 FVKESK. The CDR3 has 18 amino acids. J was trimmed by 1 base and V by 4 bases; bases with no gene match: 12. This CDR3 is CASSPVVSERGAKNIQYF. The CDR3 DNA reads as TGTGCCAGCAGCCCCGTCGTCTCCGAGCGGGGGGCCAAAAACATTCAGTACTTC. The variable domain in full, with the rest retrieved from reference TRBV14 and TRBJ2-4, is EAGVTQFPSHSVIEKGQTVTLRCDPISGHDNLYWYRRVMGKEIKFLLHFVKESKQDESGMPNNRFLAERTGGTYSTLKVQPAELEDSGVYFCASSPVVSERGAKNIQYFGAGTRLSVL.

Points on this clonotype: A read error may produce the germline difference seen at one junction end. V gene TRBV7-8 combines with J gene TRBJ2-1; 8 bases fit TRBD2. Germline-derived CDR1 and CDR2 are SGHVS and FQNEAQ. The CDR3 extends over 18 amino acids. CDR3 DNA: TGTGCCAGCATCGTGGAAGCGACGGGGGGGACGCCCTACATTGAGCAGTTCTTC. Encoded protein: CASIVEATGGTPYIEQFF.

To note about this clonotype: The junction differs from germline at one of its ends, possibly a read error. The chain recombines TRBV6-6 with TRBJ1-5; D remains ambiguous. The CDR3 totals 15 residues. Germline assignment: CDR1 MNHNY and CDR2 SVGAGI (reference sequence). CDR3 sequence (DNA): TGTACCAGCAGTTACAGTGGATCTAGCAATCAGCCCCAGCATTTT. Translating it yields CTSSYSGSSNQPQHF.

About this clonotype itself: A much larger clone sits a single nucleotide away, making a read error possible. This rearrangement joins TRBV6-5 to TRBJ2-1; TRBD2 agrees at 7 bases. Germline V lookup: CDR1 MNHEY, CDR2 SVGAGI. This CDR3 spans 14 amino acids. CDR3 amino acids: CASSWGGSYNGQFF. In DNA form, the CDR3 reads TGTGCCAGCAGTTGGGGGGGGTCCTACAATGGGCAGTTCTTC.

The chain joins TRBV11-2 to TRBJ2-7; D perhaps matches TRBD2 (8 bases). V was trimmed by 8 bases and J by 0 bases, leaving 14 bases between them. Looked up from germline, CDR1 is SGHAT and CDR2 is FQNNGV. CDR3 length: 14 amino acids. The CDR3 spells CASLAGQPSYEQYF. CDR3 sequence (DNA): TGTGCCAGCTTAGCGGGACAGCCCTCCTACGAGCAGTACTTC.

About this clonotype itself: At one of its ends the junction is not consistent with the germline gene, which may arise from a read error. This chain links TRBV6-5 with TRBJ2-5; 7 nucleotides agree with TRBD2. The V gene's germline CDR1 is MNHEY and CDR2 SVGAGI. This CDR3 has 15 residues. In nucleotides, the CDR3 is TGTGCTAGCAGTTACGAAGGACTAGTGGGATCAACCCAGTACTTC. Translating it yields CASSYEGLVGSTQYF.

A remark on this clonotype: At one boundary the junction diverges from the germline segment, which might be a read error. The chain has TRBV30 and TRBJ2-2; TRBD1 agrees at 8 bases. The CDR3 is 17 residues long. Germline CDR1 is GTSNPN and CDR2 is SVGIG (reference sequence). The CDR3 protein is CAWGPQGQVKIVGELYF. For the CDR3, the DNA is TGTGCCTGGGGACCACAGGGACAGGTTAAAATCGTCGGGGAGCTGTATTTT. The full variable domain, with the rest looked up from reference TRBV30 and TRBJ2-2, is SQTIHQWPATLVQPVGSPLSLECTVEGTSNPNLYWYRQAAGRGLQLLFYSVGIGQISSEVPQNLSASRPQDRQFILSSKKLLLSDSGFYLCAWGPQGQVKIVGELYFGEGSRLTVL.

This clonotype was seen ten or more times. The chain employs TRBV6-6 and TRBJ2-7; D not resolved. The CDR3 spans 13 residues. CDR1 and CDR2 (germline): MNHNY, SVGAGI (reference sequence). V lost 7 bases and J lost 5, with 15 bases in between. The CDR3 DNA sequence: TGTGCCAGCAATCTTAACGGCGGCCACGAGCAGTACTTC. Translation: CASNLNGGHEQYF.